The next 28 T cell receptor beta chains were all read from a single sample in a study of metastatic and nonmetastatic thyroid tumors. TCRdb re-called clones from the PCR reads using MiXCR. The sample shows approximately 25,000 clones, about 15% of them seen only once. Every patient was untreated before thyroid surgery. The source material was blood. The receptors originated from a male donor with papillary thyroid cancer or a benign thyroid nodule (not recorded which). Some clones in this sample may be carry-over from other donors' samples.

The CDR3 DNA sequence: TGTGCCAGCAAAATAATGGGCACTGAAGCTTTCTTT. It encodes CASKIMGTEAFF. The chain has TRBV6-1 and TRBJ1-1; D gene unclear. The ends were cut back, 7 bases at V and 4 bases at J, with 10 bases in the middle. Per the germline V gene, CDR1 is MNHNS and CDR2 is SASEGT. The CDR3 has 12 residues.

The J gene is TRBJ1-2, the V gene TRBV27; D is perhaps TRBD1 (6 bases). V shed 3 bases and J shed 4 bases, with 21 bases lying between them. The CDR3 is 17 residues long. The germline V gene has CDR1 MNHEY and CDR2 SMNVEV (reference sequence). The CDR3, as DNA: TGTGCCAGCAGTTTCCAAGCCCTATCTGGAGGGGGCTATGGCTACACCTTC. It yields the protein CASSFQALSGGGYGYTF.

This clone was detected ten times or more. The V call is TRBV11-3, the J call TRBJ1-1, with unresolved D. The V end was cut by 5 bases, the J end by 1 base, with 8 bases between. There are 13 residues in the CDR3. Germline CDR1 and CDR2: SGHNT and YENEEA. The DNA of the CDR3 is TGTGCCAGCAGCGCAAAGAGGAACACTGAAGCTTTCTTT. Protein sequence: CASSAKRNTEAFF.

In its sample, this clone was seen many times. The rearrangement joins TRBV10-3 to TRBJ1-2; D may be TRBD1 (5 bases). The CDR3 spans 19 residues. Trimming stripped 2 bases from V and 4 bases from J, with 26 bases between. Germline CDR1 reads ENHRY; CDR2 reads SYGVKD. In DNA form, the CDR3 reads TGTGCCATCAGTGAGACCTATCCCGGCCTCCCGGGGGAGATCTATGGCTACACCTTC. Protein product: CAISETYPGLPGEIYGYTF.

This clone was detected many times. Other DNA variants within this sample encode the same CDR3. The chain recombines TRBV7-9 with TRBJ1-1; no clear D gene. V lost 6 bases and J lost 6, with 20 bases in between. The CDR3 totals 15 residues. Per germline, CDR1 SEHNR and CDR2 FQNEAQ (reference sequence). As DNA, the CDR3 is TGTGCCAGCAGTCCCCCGTTGTCTATGAGCGCTGAAGCTTTCTTT. Its protein is CASSPPLSMSAEAFF.

Ten or more counts support this clone. This rearrangement joins TRBV5-6 to TRBJ2-7; TRBD1 matches 12 bases. This CDR3 has 16 amino acids. CDR1 is SGHDT and CDR2 is YYEEEE in the germline V gene. J gave up 5 bases and V 4 bases, and 10 bases lay outside the gene matches. CDR3 sequence reads: CASSPMRGQGAHEQYF. CDR3 DNA sequence: TGTGCCAGCAGCCCAATGAGGGGACAGGGGGCCCACGAGCAGTACTTC.

This clone appeared many times. V is TRBV6-1 and J is TRBJ1-6; D not certain. Germline V CDR1 and CDR2: MNHNS, SASEGT. V lost 5 bases and J lost 8, with 16 bases in between. The CDR3 contains 15 residues. As DNA, the CDR3 is TGTGCCAGCAGTCCACCTGGGAATGGGCATTCACCCCTCCACTTT. It is translated as CASSPPGNGHSPLHF.

This clone came up many times. V usage is TRBV5-6 and J usage is TRBJ2-7; D is unresolved. CDR3 length: 13 amino acids. Germline V gives CDR1 SGHDT, CDR2 YYEEEE. Deletions cut 3 bases from V and 7 bases from J, with 14 bases between. The DNA for the CDR3 is TGTGCCAGCAGCTATTACGGACGGCCTGAGCAGTACTTC. Its translation: CASSYYGRPEQYF. Looking up the rest from reference TRBV5-6 and TRBJ2-7 gives the full variable domain: DAGVTQSPTHLIKTRGQQVTLRCSPKSGHDTVSWYQQALGQGPQFIFQYYEEEERQRGNFPDRFSGHQFPNYSSELNVNALLLGDSALYLCASSYYGRPEQYFGPGTRLTVT.

This clone was counted at least ten times. CDR3 nucleotide sequence: TGTGCCTGGAGATCGACCGTAACCTACGAGCAGTACTTC. This sequence encodes CAWRSTVTYEQYF. This sequence joins TRBV30 and TRBJ2-7; no clear D. Per the germline V gene, CDR1 is GTSNPN and CDR2 is SVGIG (reference sequence). This CDR3 comprises 13 residues. Between the trimmed V and J ends, which lost 3 bases and 2 bases, there was a span of 11 bases.

Only a few counts were recorded for this clone. This chain connects TRBV5-4 to TRBJ2-5; 10 positions match TRBD1. This CDR3 spans 17 amino acids. CDR1 and CDR2 from the germline V gene are SGHNT and YYREEE (reference sequence). Losses at the gene ends were 5 bases for V and 1 base for J; bases not matched to a gene: 11. CDR3 amino acids: CASRDRDRGPSQETQYF. In DNA form, the CDR3 reads TGTGCCAGCAGAGACCGGGACAGGGGACCTTCCCAAGAGACCCAGTACTTC.

This clone appeared many times. CDR3 in amino acids: CASSGWEGDGYNEQFF. The CDR3 bases are TGTGCCAGCTCAGGGTGGGAAGGGGACGGCTACAATGAGCAGTTCTTC. The chain carries TRBV14 and TRBJ2-1; perhaps D is TRBD1 or TRBD2 (5 bases each). Germline CDR1 is SGHDN and CDR2 is FVKESK. Trimming pared 8 bases from V and 3 bases from J, leaving 20 bases between. CDR3 length equals 16 residues.

There are many counts of this clone. The gene calls are TRBV27 and TRBJ1-3; D is unclear. Germline loops: CDR1 MNHEY, CDR2 SMNVEV (reference sequence). The CDR3 sequence is 13 residues long. The V end lost 5 bases, the J end lost 2 bases, and 7 bases lay between the germline ends. DNA of the CDR3: TGTGCCAGCAGTCAGAGGGCTGGAAACACCATATATTTT. Protein sequence: CASSQRAGNTIYF.

This clone was observed at least ten times. The gene calls are TRBV3-1 and TRBJ1-1, with unresolved D. Trimming took off 1 base at V and 0 bases at J, with 12 bases between the two ends. The CDR3 runs 16 residues. Germline-derived CDR1 and CDR2 are LGHDT and YNNKEL (reference sequence). CDR3: CASSQGGTVLNTEAFF. For the CDR3, the DNA is TGTGCCAGCAGCCAAGGGGGAACTGTCCTGAACACTGAAGCTTTCTTT.

This clone came up many times. This chain connects TRBV12-3 or TRBV12-4 to TRBJ2-5; possible D gene TRBD2, 5 bases. The germline V and J ends were trimmed by 5 bases and 5 bases, with 9 bases remaining between them. The CDR3 runs 12 residues. CDR3 region: CASSRGDETQYF. The CDR3, as DNA: TGTGCCAGCAGTCGGGGAGATGAGACCCAGTACTTC.

This clone is judged medium-sized. V gene TRBV30 combines with J gene TRBJ2-7, with 9 bases fitting TRBD1. The trim removed 0 bases at V and 1 base at J, leaving 1 base unmatched. CDR1 and CDR2 from the germline V gene are GTSNPN and SVGIG (reference sequence). This CDR3 has 14 amino acids. As DNA, the CDR3 is TGTGCCTGGAGTGTCGGACAGGGGTCCTACGAGCAGTACTTC. Protein product: CAWSVGQGSYEQYF.

This clone is medium-sized within its sample. The CDR3 protein is CAWHNSGNTIYF. The DNA for the CDR3 is TGTGCCTGGCACAACTCTGGAAACACCATATATTTT. This rearrangement joins TRBV30 to TRBJ1-3, with D hard to call. V shed 5 bases and J shed 0 bases, with 5 bases lying between them. CDR1 and CDR2 (germline): GTSNPN, SVGIG (reference sequence). This CDR3 is 12 amino acids long. Using reference TRBV30 and TRBJ1-3 for the parts outside the CDR3, the full variable domain is SQTIHQWPATLVQPVGSPLSLECTVEGTSNPNLYWYRQAAGRGLQLLFYSVGIGQISSEVPQNLSASRPQDRQFILSSKKLLLSDSGFYLCAWHNSGNTIYFGEGSWLTVV.

With regard to this clone: A read error may explain this, as a much larger clone is one base away. The sample has other DNA sequences that encode this CDR3 too. The rearrangement joins TRBV3-1 to TRBJ2-3, with D perhaps matching TRBD1 (5 bases). From germline, CDR1 is LGHDT and CDR2 YNNKEL (reference sequence). This CDR3 is 13 amino acids long. The germline V and J ends were trimmed by 4 bases and 8 bases, with 13 bases remaining between them. In DNA form, the CDR3 reads TGTGCCAGCAGCCCCTCGCAGGGTGCTACGCAGTATTTT. Its translation: CASSPSQGATQYF.

The CDR3 region is CAYVGAGPEKLFF. The CDR3 DNA reads as TGTGCCTATGTTGGGGCAGGGCCTGAAAAACTGTTTTTT. The rearrangement uses TRBV30 and TRBJ1-4; possible D gene TRBD1, 5 bases. The V end was cut by 7 bases, the J end by 7 bases, with 16 bases between. There are 13 residues in the CDR3. CDR1 and CDR2 from the germline V gene are GTSNPN and SVGIG (reference sequence).

This rearrangement joins TRBV12-3 or TRBV12-4 to TRBJ1-1; the match to TRBD1 covers 9 bases. The CDR3 is made up of 13 amino acids. With V trimmed by 10 bases and J by 5 bases, 8 bases remained unmatched. The CDR3 bases are TGTGCCATCCGACAGGGGGTTAGGACTGAAGCTTTCTTT. Protein: CAIRQGVRTEAFF.

This clone has ten or more counts. This chain joins TRBV3-1 and TRBJ2-5, with 7 bases identical to TRBD2. The CDR3 runs to 14 residues. V shed 0 bases and J 5 bases; nucleotides not matched to a gene: 3. The germline V gene has CDR1 LGHDT and CDR2 YNNKEL (reference sequence). For the CDR3, the DNA is TGTGCCAGCAGCCAAGACCTGGGGGGGGAGACCCAGTACTTC. Translation gives CASSQDLGGETQYF.

Many counts were recorded for this clone. V is TRBV28 and J is TRBJ1-4; TRBD1 matches at 9 bases. The V gene's germline CDR1 is MDHEN and CDR2 SYDVKM. This CDR3 contains 14 residues. V gave up 7 bases and J gave up 5 bases; unmatched junction bases: 5. The CDR3 nucleotides are TGTGCCAGCATCGCCGGGACAGGGAATGAAAAACTGTTTTTT. Translating it yields CASIAGTGNEKLFF.

In its sample, this clone was seen many times. This chain uses TRBV4-2 with TRBJ1-5; 9 bases map to TRBD1. The germline gives CDR1 LGHNA, CDR2 YNFKEQ. The CDR3 runs 19 residues. J lost 1 base, V lost 0 bases, and 10 bases had no gene match. As DNA, the CDR3 is TGTGCCAGCAGCCAAGATGGGTACAGGGGGCTCGGGAGCAATCAGCCCCAGCATTTT. Translated: CASSQDGYRGLGSNQPQHF.

Worth noting for this clone: One junction end disagrees with the germline gene, perhaps due to a read error. The chain is built from TRBV12-3 or TRBV12-4 and TRBJ2-7, with 8 positions matching TRBD1. CDR3 length: 13 amino acids. This CDR3 is CASAPQGANEQHF. CDR3 nucleotide sequence: TGTGCCAGCGCCCCTCAGGGGGCAAATGAGCAGCACTTC.

As to this clone: A much larger clone is a single base away; this may be a read error. The rearrangement joins TRBV5-4 to TRBJ1-6, with 8 bases fitting TRBD1. Germline V gene lookup returns CDR1 SGHNT and CDR2 YYREEE (reference sequence). The CDR3 contains 14 residues. In DNA form, the CDR3 reads TGTGCCAGCAGCTTGAGGGGACAGGATTCACTCCTCCACTTT. Residues: CASSLRGQDSLLHF. Supplemented by reference TRBV5-4 and TRBJ1-6, the full variable domain reads ETGVTQSPTHLIKTRGQQVTLRCSSQSGHNTVSWYQQALGQGPQFIFQYYREEENGRGNFPPRFSGLQFPNYSSELNVNALELDDSALYLCASSLRGQDSLLHFGNGTRLTVT.

Many counts were recorded for this clone. Germline is not matched at one junction end, which may reflect a read error. The chain employs TRBV2 and TRBJ2-1, with a possible D match to TRBD2 (5 bases). In germline, CDR1 is SNHLY, CDR2 FYNNEI. The CDR3 runs 11 residues. CDR3: CITAEYNEQFF. Written as DNA, the CDR3 is TGCATCACAGCGGAGTACAATGAGCAGTTCTTC.

The chain has TRBV7-2 and TRBJ1-1; tentatively, D is TRBD1 (5 bases). The CDR3 sequence is 13 residues long. Trimming pared 10 bases from V and 1 base from J, leaving 13 bases between. Germline V gene lookup returns CDR1 SGHTA and CDR2 FQGNSA. The CDR3 sequence is CATAGGRNTEAFF. The DNA of the CDR3 is TGTGCCACCGCGGGGGGAAGGAACACTGAAGCTTTCTTT.

This clone was recorded many times. The J gene is TRBJ2-3, the V gene TRBV25-1; 11 bases line up with TRBD2. Germline V gene data show CDR1 as MGHDK and CDR2 as SYGVNS. The CDR3 length is 16 residues. The junction had 10 bases not matched to a gene; V was cut back by 4 bases and J by 7 bases. The chain's CDR3 is CASSGETSGERYTQYF. CDR3 DNA: TGTGCCAGCAGTGGTGAGACTAGCGGGGAACGTTATACGCAGTATTTT.

This clone was counted many times. A much larger clonotype is one base distant, so this may be a read error. V and J are TRBV7-7 and TRBJ2-7; 9 bases match TRBD2. Germline V gene data show CDR1 as SSHAT and CDR2 as FNYEAQ (reference sequence). The CDR3 has 15 amino acids. In DNA, the CDR3 is TGTGCTGGCAGTTTCGGGCCGGGACTAGCCGCCGAGCAGTACTTC. Residues: CAGSFGPGLAAEQYF.